One sample yielded the 21 T cell receptor beta chains listed below, sequenced in a study of cytomegalovirus exposure and HLA in healthy donors. In the PCR, 60 Vbeta and 13 Jbeta primers were used. The table came from immunoSEQ multiplex PCR; TCRdb's copy has only in-frame clones and leaves some out. The table lists 110,000 to 150,000 clones, 80% of them singletons, with roughly 4.5% in the top ten. Sample: PBMCs. The receptors shown here come from a man between 40 and 49 years old in good health and CMV-seronegative.

This clone was counted once. V and J are TRBV27 and TRBJ1-5; 7 nucleotides agree with TRBD1. This CDR3 comprises 15 residues. J gave up 1 base and V 2 bases, and 2 bases lay outside the gene matches. Germline loops: CDR1 MNHEY, CDR2 SMNVEV (reference sequence). CDR3 DNA sequence: TGTGCCAGCAGTTTAAGCAGGGGGAGCAATCAGCCCCAGCATTTT. Its translation is CASSLSRGSNQPQHF.

The chain recombines TRBV27 with TRBJ2-7; D perhaps matches TRBD2 (5 bases). CDR1 is MNHEY, CDR2 SMNVEV, per germline (reference sequence). This CDR3 has 10 amino acids. V was shortened by 8 bases and J by 4 bases, with 6 bases between the two germline ends. CDR3 sequence reads: CASGRYEQYF. CDR3 DNA: TGTGCCAGCGGGAGATACGAGCAGTACTTC.

The rearrangement uses TRBV19 and TRBJ2-7, with 7 nucleotides matching TRBD1. This CDR3 contains 14 residues. The V gene end was trimmed by 6 bases and the J gene end by 2 bases; junction bases not matched to a gene: 7. Germline loops: CDR1 LNHDA, CDR2 SQIVND (reference sequence). As DNA, the CDR3 is TGTGCCAGTAGGGCCACAGGGGCCACCTACGAGCAGTACTTC. Its protein is CASRATGATYEQYF.

This chain connects TRBV7-6 to TRBJ2-2, with D perhaps TRBD1 (5 bases). Trimming removed 3 bases from V and 0 bases from J, with 11 bases in between. The germline gives CDR1 SGHVS, CDR2 FNYEAQ. The CDR3 sequence is 16 residues long. CDR3 bases: TGTGCCAGCAGCTTCAGGGTCCGCGCGAACACCGGGGAGCTGTTTTTT. Translation: CASSFRVRANTGELFF.

V usage is TRBV5-6 and J usage is TRBJ1-1, with D perhaps matching TRBD1 (5 bases). Between the trimmed V and J ends, which lost 3 bases and 11 bases, there was a span of 14 bases. Germline-derived CDR1 and CDR2 are SGHDT and YYEEEE. The length of the CDR3 is 12 residues. In DNA form, the CDR3 reads TGTGCCAGCAGCTCCCTTAGGAGGGACGCTTTCTTT. Its translation is CASSSLRRDAFF.

This clone was counted once. CDR3: CASSLGGAGELFF. CDR3 DNA sequence: TGTGCCAGCAGCTTAGGAGGGGCCGGGGAGCTGTTTTTT. The chain couples TRBV7-3 to TRBJ2-2, with a weak D call TRBD2 (6 bases). With 2 bases removed from V and 6 bases from J, the gap between germline ends came to 7 bases. The CDR3 spans 13 residues. Germline CDR1 SGHTA, CDR2 FQGTGA.

This clone was seen more than once but under ten times. With only one base between it and a far larger clone, this is likely a read error. This chain connects TRBV10-3 to TRBJ2-1; 8 nucleotides agree with TRBD2. This CDR3 has 15 amino acids. The germline V gene encodes CDR1 ENHRY and CDR2 SYGVKD. V lost 3 bases to trimming and J lost 0 bases; unmatched junction nucleotides: 1. DNA of the CDR3: TGTGCCATCAGTGACAGCGGGGGCTCCTACAATGAGCAGTTCTTC. This translates into CAISDSGGSYNEQFF.

The chain links TRBV5-4 to TRBJ1-6; 9 nucleotides match TRBD1. Trimming at V came to 0 bases and at J to 5 bases, leaving 3 bases not matched to a gene. This CDR3 is 16 amino acids long. The germline gives CDR1 SGHNT, CDR2 YYREEE (reference sequence). CDR3: CASSLAGQGHNSPLHF. CDR3 DNA: TGTGCCAGCAGCTTGGCGGGACAGGGTCATAATTCACCCCTCCACTTT.

This clone was picked up one time. The J gene is TRBJ2-5, the V gene TRBV9, with TRBD2 matching over 7 bases. The CDR3 contains 14 residues. Germline CDR1 SGDLS, CDR2 YYNGEE. The trim removed 0 bases at V and 5 bases at J, leaving 4 bases unmatched. CDR3 DNA sequence: TGTGCCAGCAGCGTAGAGGTGGGAGGGGAGACCCAGTACTTC. It codes for CASSVEVGGETQYF.

In the case of this clone: This same CDR3 is encoded by further DNA sequences in the sample. The CDR3 here is CASSPWGLGDSPLHF. The CDR3 bases are TGTGCCAGCAGCCCATGGGGACTGGGGGATTCACCCCTCCACTTT. The chain carries TRBV7-9 and TRBJ1-6; possibly TRBD1 for D (5 bases). Germline V gives CDR1 SEHNR, CDR2 FQNEAQ (reference sequence). The CDR3 runs to 15 residues. The V end lost 5 bases, the J end lost 8 bases, and 16 bases lay between the germline ends.

This chain connects TRBV7-9 to TRBJ1-1; unclear D gene. The CDR3 has 13 amino acids. Germline assignment: CDR1 SEHNR and CDR2 FQNEAQ (reference sequence). Trimming took 2 bases from V and 1 from J, leaving 5 bases between them. As DNA, the CDR3 is TGTGCCAGCAGCTTAAGAGAGAACACTGAAGCTTTCTTT. Encoded protein: CASSLRENTEAFF.

The chain recombines TRBV19 with TRBJ2-4; D unresolved. Per the germline V gene, CDR1 is LNHDA and CDR2 is SQIVND (reference sequence). The CDR3 is made up of 13 amino acids. The V end lost 5 bases, the J end lost 8 bases, and 13 bases lay between the germline ends. CDR3 residues: CASSVRSLDIQYF. The CDR3 nucleotides are TGTGCCAGTAGTGTACGTAGTCTGGACATTCAGTACTTC.

V gene TRBV5-4 combines with J gene TRBJ1-5; no clear D gene. Germline assignment: CDR1 SGHNT and CDR2 YYREEE (reference sequence). This CDR3 contains 15 residues. Trimming removed 4 bases at V and 0 bases at J, with 11 bases between. DNA of the CDR3: TGTGCCAGCAGCCCCGAACTTTATAGCAATCAGCCCCAGCATTTT. Its protein product is CASSPELYSNQPQHF. The full variable domain, with the rest looked up from reference TRBV5-4 and TRBJ1-5, is ETGVTQSPTHLIKTRGQQVTLRCSSQSGHNTVSWYQQALGQGPQFIFQYYREEENGRGNFPPRFSGLQFPNYSSELNVNALELDDSALYLCASSPELYSNQPQHFGDGTRLSIL.

A remark on this clone: Other DNA sequences within the sample encode an identical CDR3. The gene calls are TRBV5-1 and TRBJ2-3; the D is unclear. Germline CDR1 is SGHRS and CDR2 is YFSETQ. The CDR3 covers 13 residues. V was cut by 1 base and J by 0 bases, with 3 bases left in between. In DNA, the CDR3 is TGCGCCAGCAGCTTGCAAAGCACAGATACGCAGTATTTT. As protein: CASSLQSTDTQYF.

The rearrangement joins TRBV6-1 to TRBJ2-1; 7 positions match TRBD1. Germline V gene lookup returns CDR1 MNHNS and CDR2 SASEGT. CDR3 size: 15 residues. Trimming at V came to 2 bases and at J to 3 bases, leaving 4 bases not matched to a gene. The CDR3 region is CASSETGQSYNEQFF. CDR3 sequence (DNA): TGTGCCAGCAGTGAAACGGGACAGAGCTACAATGAGCAGTTCTTC.

The chain employs TRBV5-1 and TRBJ2-5, with a possible D match to TRBD1 (5 bases). Matching the DNA end better, TRBJ2-7 makes the J call doubtful. Germline assignment: CDR1 SGHRS and CDR2 YFSETQ. The CDR3 runs to 15 residues. DNA of the CDR3: TGCGCCAGCAGCGTCTACAGGACCTTAAGGGGCGAGCAGTACTTC. It codes for CASSVYRTLRGEQYF.

CDR3 sequence: CASRAGSPQPQHF. For the CDR3, the DNA is TGTGCCAGCAGAGCAGGGTCCCCTCAGCCCCAGCATTTT. The rearrangement links TRBV2 to TRBJ1-5; D might be TRBD1 (5 bases). CDR3 length equals 13 residues. V dropped 6 bases and J dropped 6 bases, with 12 bases sitting between them. CDR1 and CDR2 (germline): SNHLY, FYNNEI.

The chain joins TRBV28 to TRBJ1-1; D gene uncertain. Trimming removed 5 bases from V and 11 bases from J, with 15 bases in between. The CDR3 covers 12 residues. Germline V lookup: CDR1 MDHEN, CDR2 SYDVKM. Written as DNA, the CDR3 is TGTGCCAGCAGTCCCCCGAGAGAGATGGCTTTCTTT. Amino acids: CASSPPREMAFF.

V and J are TRBV25-1 and TRBJ2-5; TRBD2 aligns across 9 bases. The V gene end was trimmed by 1 base and the J gene end by 5 bases; junction bases not matched to a gene: 14. The CDR3 length is 18 residues. Germline V gene lookup returns CDR1 MGHDK and CDR2 SYGVNS. This chain's CDR3 is CASSESKVGGGAYETQYF. DNA for the CDR3: TGTGCCAGCAGTGAATCTAAGGTCGGCGGGGGGGCCTACGAGACCCAGTACTTC. Supplemented by reference TRBV25-1 and TRBJ2-5, the full variable domain reads EADIYQTPRYLVIGTGKKITLECSQTMGHDKMYWYQQDPGMELHLIHYSYGVNSTEKGDLSSESTVSRIRTEHFPLTLESARPSHTSQYLCASSESKVGGGAYETQYFGPGTRLLVL.

V gene TRBV4-1 combines with J gene TRBJ2-3; 8 nucleotides match TRBD2. This CDR3 contains 19 residues. Germline CDR1 reads MGHRA; CDR2 reads YSYEKL. J gave up 0 bases and V 1 base, and 12 bases lay outside the gene matches. CDR3 bases: TGCGCCAGCAGCCAAGTATGGAGCGGGGGACTGCTTAGCACAGATACGCAGTATTTT. Its protein is CASSQVWSGGLLSTDTQYF.

As to this clone: The sample has other DNA sequences that encode this CDR3 too. CDR3 protein: CASSLGATNEKLFF. CDR3 nucleotides: TGCGCCAGCAGCTTGGGGGCTACTAATGAAAAACTGTTTTTT. The rearrangement joins TRBV5-1 to TRBJ1-4; D uncertain. The CDR3 has 14 residues. The V end lost 0 bases, the J end lost 2 bases, and 5 bases lay between the germline ends. Germline CDR1 is SGHRS and CDR2 is YFSETQ. The whole variable domain, remainder taken from reference TRBV5-1 and TRBJ1-4, is KAGVTQTPRYLIKTRGQQVTLSCSPISGHRSVSWYQQTPGQGLQFLFEYFSETQRNKGNFPGRFSGRQFSNSRSEMNVSTLELGDSALYLCASSLGATNEKLFFGSGTQLSVL.